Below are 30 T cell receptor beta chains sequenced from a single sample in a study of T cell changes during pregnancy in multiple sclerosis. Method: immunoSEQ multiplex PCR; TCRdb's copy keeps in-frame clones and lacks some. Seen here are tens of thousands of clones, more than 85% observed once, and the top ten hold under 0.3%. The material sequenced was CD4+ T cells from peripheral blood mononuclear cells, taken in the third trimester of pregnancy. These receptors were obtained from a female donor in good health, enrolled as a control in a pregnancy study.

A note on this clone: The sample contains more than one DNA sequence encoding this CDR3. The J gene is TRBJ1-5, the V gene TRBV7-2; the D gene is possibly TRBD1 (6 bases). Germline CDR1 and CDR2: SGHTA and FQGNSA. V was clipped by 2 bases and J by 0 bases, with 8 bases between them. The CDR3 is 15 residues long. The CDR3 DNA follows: TGTGCCAGCAGCTTAACAGGGCTTAGCAATCAGCCCCAGCATTTT. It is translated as CASSLTGLSNQPQHF.

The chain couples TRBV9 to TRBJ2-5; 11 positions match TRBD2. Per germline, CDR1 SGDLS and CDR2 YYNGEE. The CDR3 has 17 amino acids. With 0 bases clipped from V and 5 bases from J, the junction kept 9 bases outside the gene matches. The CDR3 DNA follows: TGTGCCAGCAGCGTAGCTACCCTAGCGGGGGGCTCGGAGACCCAGTACTTC. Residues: CASSVATLAGGSETQYF.

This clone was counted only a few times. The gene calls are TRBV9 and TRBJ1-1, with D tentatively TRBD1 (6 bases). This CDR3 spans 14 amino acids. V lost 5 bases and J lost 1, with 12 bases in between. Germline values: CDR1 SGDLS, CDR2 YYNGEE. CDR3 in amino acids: CASRSGVGNTEAFF. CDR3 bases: TGTGCCAGCAGGTCAGGGGTAGGGAACACTGAAGCTTTCTTT.

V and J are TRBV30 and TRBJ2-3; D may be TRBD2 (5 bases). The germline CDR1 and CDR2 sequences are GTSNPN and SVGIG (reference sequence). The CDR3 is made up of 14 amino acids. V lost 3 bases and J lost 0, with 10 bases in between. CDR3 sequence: CAWRGASSTDTQYF. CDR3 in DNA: TGTGCCTGGAGGGGAGCCTCTAGCACAGATACGCAGTATTTT.

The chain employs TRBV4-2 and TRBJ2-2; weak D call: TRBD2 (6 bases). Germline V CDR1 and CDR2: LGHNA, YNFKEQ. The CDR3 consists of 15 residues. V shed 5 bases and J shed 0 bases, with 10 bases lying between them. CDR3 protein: CASSGLLPNTGELFF. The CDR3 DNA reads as TGTGCCAGCAGCGGACTACTTCCGAACACCGGGGAGCTGTTTTTT.

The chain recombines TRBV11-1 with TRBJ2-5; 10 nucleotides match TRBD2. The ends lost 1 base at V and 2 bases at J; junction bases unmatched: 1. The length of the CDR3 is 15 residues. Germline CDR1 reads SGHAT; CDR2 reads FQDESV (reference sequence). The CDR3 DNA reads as TGTGCCAGCAGCTTAGGGACTAGCGGACAAGAGACCCAGTACTTC. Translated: CASSLGTSGQETQYF.

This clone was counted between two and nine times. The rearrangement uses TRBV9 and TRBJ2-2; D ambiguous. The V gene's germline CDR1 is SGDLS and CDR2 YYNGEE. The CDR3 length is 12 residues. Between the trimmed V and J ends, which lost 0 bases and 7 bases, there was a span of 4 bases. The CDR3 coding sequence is TGTGCCAGCAGCGTAGCACTCGGGGAGCTGTTTTTT. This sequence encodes CASSVALGELFF.

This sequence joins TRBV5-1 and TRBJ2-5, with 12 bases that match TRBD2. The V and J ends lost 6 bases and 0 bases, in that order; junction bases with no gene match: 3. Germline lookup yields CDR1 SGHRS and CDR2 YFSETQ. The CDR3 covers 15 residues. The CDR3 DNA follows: TGCGCCAGCACCCTAGCGGGGGGGAACCAAGAGACCCAGTACTTC. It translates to CASTLAGGNQETQYF.

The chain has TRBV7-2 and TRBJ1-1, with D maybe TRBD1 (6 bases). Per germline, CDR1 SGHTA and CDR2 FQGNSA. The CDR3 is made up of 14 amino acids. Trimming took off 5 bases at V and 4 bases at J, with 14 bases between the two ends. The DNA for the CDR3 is TGTGCCAGCAGCCCCCAGGGGCATAGCACTGAAGCTTTCTTT. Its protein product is CASSPQGHSTEAFF.

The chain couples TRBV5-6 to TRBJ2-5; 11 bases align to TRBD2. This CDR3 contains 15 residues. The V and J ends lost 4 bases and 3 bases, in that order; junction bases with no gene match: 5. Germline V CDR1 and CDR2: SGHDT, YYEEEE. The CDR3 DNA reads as TGTGCCAGCAGCCCACCGGGACTAGCGGAAGAGACCCAGTACTTC. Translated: CASSPPGLAEETQYF.

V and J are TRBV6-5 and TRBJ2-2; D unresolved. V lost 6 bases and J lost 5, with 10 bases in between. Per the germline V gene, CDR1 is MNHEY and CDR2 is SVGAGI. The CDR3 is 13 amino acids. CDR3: CASSRHNTGELFF. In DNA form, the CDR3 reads TGTGCCAGCAGCCGACATAATACCGGGGAGCTGTTTTTT.

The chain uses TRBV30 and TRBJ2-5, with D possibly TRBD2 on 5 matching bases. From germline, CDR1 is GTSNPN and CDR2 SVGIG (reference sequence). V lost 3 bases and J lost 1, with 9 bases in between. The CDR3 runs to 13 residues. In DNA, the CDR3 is TGTGCCTGGAGCGCGGGCCCCCAAGAGACCCAGTACTTC. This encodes CAWSAGPQETQYF.

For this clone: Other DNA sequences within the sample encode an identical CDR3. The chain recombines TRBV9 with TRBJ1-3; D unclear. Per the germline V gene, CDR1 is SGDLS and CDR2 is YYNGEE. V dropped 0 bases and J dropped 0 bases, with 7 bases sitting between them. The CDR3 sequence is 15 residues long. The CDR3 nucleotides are TGTGCCAGCAGCGTAGGAGGCAGCTCTGGAAACACCATATATTTT. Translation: CASSVGGSSGNTIYF.

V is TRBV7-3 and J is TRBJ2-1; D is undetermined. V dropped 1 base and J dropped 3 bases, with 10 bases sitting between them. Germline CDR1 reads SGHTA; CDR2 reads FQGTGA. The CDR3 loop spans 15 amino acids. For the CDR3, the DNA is TGTGCCAGCAGCTTAAAGCCGTCCTACTACAATGAGCAGTTCTTC. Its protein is CASSLKPSYYNEQFF.

Written as DNA, the CDR3 is TGTGCCAGCTCACCACCGGGACAATCCAATTCACCCCTCCACTTT. Translated, it gives CASSPPGQSNSPLHF. V usage is TRBV18 and J usage is TRBJ1-6; tentatively, D is TRBD1 (6 bases). CDR3 length: 15 amino acids. Germline CDR1 is KGHSH and CDR2 is LQKENI. The germline V and J ends were trimmed by 0 bases and 7 bases, with 10 bases remaining between them.

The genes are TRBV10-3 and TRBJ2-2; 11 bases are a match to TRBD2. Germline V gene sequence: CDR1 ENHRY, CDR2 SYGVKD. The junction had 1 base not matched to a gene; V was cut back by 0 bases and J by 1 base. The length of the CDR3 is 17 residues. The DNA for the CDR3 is TGTGCCATCAGTGAGTCGGGGACTAGCGGGAACACCGGGGAGCTGTTTTTT. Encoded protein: CAISESGTSGNTGELFF.

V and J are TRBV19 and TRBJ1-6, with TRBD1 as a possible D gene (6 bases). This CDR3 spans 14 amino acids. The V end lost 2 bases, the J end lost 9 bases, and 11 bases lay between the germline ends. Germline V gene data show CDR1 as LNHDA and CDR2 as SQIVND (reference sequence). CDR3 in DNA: TGTGCCAGTAGTATACAGGGGAACACTTCACCCCTCCACTTT. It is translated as CASSIQGNTSPLHF.

This chain's CDR3 is CAISETGGTEAFF. CDR3 DNA: TGTGCCATCAGTGAGACAGGGGGAACTGAAGCTTTCTTT. V gene TRBV10-3 combines with J gene TRBJ1-1; 8 bases are a match to TRBD1. Germline V gives CDR1 ENHRY, CDR2 SYGVKD. The junction had 1 base not matched to a gene; V was cut back by 2 bases and J by 5 bases. This CDR3 is 13 amino acids long.

CDR3 sequence reads: CASRGRQGRTDTQYF. The CDR3 DNA follows: TGTGCCAGCCGGGGACGACAGGGGAGGACAGATACGCAGTATTTT. The chain couples TRBV7-2 to TRBJ2-3; TRBD1 matches 8 bases. The CDR3 is 15 amino acids. V dropped 8 bases and J dropped 3; count of bases not matched to a gene: 10. Germline lookup yields CDR1 SGHTA and CDR2 FQGNSA.

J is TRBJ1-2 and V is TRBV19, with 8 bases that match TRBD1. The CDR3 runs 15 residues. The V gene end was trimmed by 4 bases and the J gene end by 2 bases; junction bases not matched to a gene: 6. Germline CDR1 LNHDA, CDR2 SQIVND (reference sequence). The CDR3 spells CASSTGTGGNYGYTF. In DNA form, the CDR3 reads TGTGCCAGTAGTACTGGAACAGGGGGAAACTATGGCTACACCTTC.

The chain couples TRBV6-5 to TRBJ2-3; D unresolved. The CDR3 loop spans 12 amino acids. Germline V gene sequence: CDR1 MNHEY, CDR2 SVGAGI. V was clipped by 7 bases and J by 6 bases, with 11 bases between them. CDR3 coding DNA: TGTGCCAGCAAAAACAGCCGTGATACGCAGTATTTT. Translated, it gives CASKNSRDTQYF.

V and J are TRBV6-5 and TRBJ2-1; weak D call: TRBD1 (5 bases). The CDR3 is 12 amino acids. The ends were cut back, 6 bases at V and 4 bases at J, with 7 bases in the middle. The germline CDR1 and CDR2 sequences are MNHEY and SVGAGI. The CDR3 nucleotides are TGTGCCAGCAGCAAGGGGTACAATGAGCAGTTCTTC. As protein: CASSKGYNEQFF.

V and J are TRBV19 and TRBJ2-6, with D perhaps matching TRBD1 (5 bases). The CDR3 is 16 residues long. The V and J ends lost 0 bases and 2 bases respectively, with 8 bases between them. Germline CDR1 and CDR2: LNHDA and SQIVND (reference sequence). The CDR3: CASSIEGRAGANVLTF. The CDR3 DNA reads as TGTGCCAGTAGTATAGAGGGCAGGGCTGGGGCCAACGTCCTGACTTTC.

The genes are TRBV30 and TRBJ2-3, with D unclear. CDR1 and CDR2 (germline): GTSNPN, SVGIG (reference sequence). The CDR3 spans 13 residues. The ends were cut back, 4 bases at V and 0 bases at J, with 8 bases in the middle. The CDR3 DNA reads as TGTGCCTGGACCCCCAGGAGCACAGATACGCAGTATTTT. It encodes CAWTPRSTDTQYF.

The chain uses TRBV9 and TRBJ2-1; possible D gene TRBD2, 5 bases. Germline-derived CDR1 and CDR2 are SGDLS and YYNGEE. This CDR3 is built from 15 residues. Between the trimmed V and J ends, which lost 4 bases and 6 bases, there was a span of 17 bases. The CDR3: CASSTNGVRGNEQFF. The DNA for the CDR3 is TGTGCCAGCAGCACGAACGGGGTCCGCGGCAATGAGCAGTTCTTC.

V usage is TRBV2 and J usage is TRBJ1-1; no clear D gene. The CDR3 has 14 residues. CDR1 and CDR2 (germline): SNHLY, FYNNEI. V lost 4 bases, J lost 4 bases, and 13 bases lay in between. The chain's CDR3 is CASSVRGFGTEAFF. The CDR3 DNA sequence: TGTGCCAGCAGTGTACGGGGTTTCGGCACTGAAGCTTTCTTT.

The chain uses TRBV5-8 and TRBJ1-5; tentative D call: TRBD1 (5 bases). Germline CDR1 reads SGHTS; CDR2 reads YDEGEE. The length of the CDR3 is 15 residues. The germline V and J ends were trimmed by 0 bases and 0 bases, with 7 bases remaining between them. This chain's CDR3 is CASSLAGDSNQPQHF. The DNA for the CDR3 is TGTGCCAGCAGCTTGGCGGGGGATAGCAATCAGCCCCAGCATTTT.

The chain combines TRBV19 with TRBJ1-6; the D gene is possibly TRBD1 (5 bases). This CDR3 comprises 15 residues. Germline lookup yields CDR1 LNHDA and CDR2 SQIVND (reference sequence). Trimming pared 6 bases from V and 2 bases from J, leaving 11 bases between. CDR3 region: CASRETVAYNSPLHF. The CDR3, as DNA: TGTGCCAGTAGGGAGACAGTGGCCTATAATTCACCCCTCCACTTT.

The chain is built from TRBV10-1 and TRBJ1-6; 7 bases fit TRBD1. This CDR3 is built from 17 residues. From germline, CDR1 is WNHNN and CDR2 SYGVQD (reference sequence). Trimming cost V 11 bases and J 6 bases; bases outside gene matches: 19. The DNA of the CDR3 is TGCGCCCTACCGGGACAGACATCCCCTTTTCGTAATTCACCCCTCCACTTT. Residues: CALPGQTSPFRNSPLHF.

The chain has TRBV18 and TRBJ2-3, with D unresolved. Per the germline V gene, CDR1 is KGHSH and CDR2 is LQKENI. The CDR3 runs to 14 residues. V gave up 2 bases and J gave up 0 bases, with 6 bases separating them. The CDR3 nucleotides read TGTGCCAGCTCACCAGGCAGAAGCACAGATACGCAGTATTTT. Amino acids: CASSPGRSTDTQYF.